These 9 T cell receptor beta chains were sequenced from one sample in a study of blood T cell repertoires in COVID-19. Sequencing used immunoSEQ multiplex PCR; TCRdb keeps in-frame clones, though not all of them. The sample holds about 370,000 clones, 87% seen once. The sequencing sample was made of peripheral blood. These receptors were collected from a woman aged 30 to 39 with COVID-19, enrolled during active disease.

The chain is built from TRBV7-9 and TRBJ2-1, with 7 positions matching TRBD2. V shed 1 base and J 0 bases; nucleotides not matched to a gene: 6. The CDR3 covers 17 residues. In germline, CDR1 is SEHNR, CDR2 FQNEAQ (reference sequence). The CDR3 here is CASSLGGGLSSYNEQFF. CDR3 nucleotide sequence: TGTGCCAGCAGCTTAGGGGGGGGACTTAGCTCCTACAATGAGCAGTTCTTC.

J is TRBJ2-7 and V is TRBV11-2; D is uncertain. The CDR3 covers 12 residues. Per germline, CDR1 SGHAT and CDR2 FQNNGV. V dropped 5 bases and J dropped 3 bases, with 8 bases sitting between them. The CDR3: CASSQSDYEQYF. Written as DNA, the CDR3 is TGTGCCAGCAGCCAGAGCGACTACGAGCAGTACTTC.

J is TRBJ2-5 and V is TRBV5-6, with D perhaps TRBD1 (5 bases). The CDR3 is made up of 16 amino acids. The V gene's germline CDR1 is SGHDT and CDR2 YYEEEE. V was pared by 0 bases and J by 7 bases, with 19 bases between. CDR3 protein: CASSLARLTALGTQYF. CDR3 coding DNA: TGTGCCAGCAGCTTGGCGAGACTGACAGCACTGGGGACCCAGTACTTC. The full variable domain, in which reference TRBV5-6 and TRBJ2-5 provide the parts outside the CDR3, is DAGVTQSPTHLIKTRGQQVTLRCSPKSGHDTVSWYQQALGQGPQFIFQYYEEEERQRGNFPDRFSGHQFPNYSSELNVNALLLGDSALYLCASSLARLTALGTQYFGPGTRLLVL.

The chain employs TRBV9 and TRBJ2-2; 9 bases match TRBD2. This CDR3 region has 16 residues. Trimming took 0 bases from V and 1 from J; bases not matched to a gene: 1. Germline V gene lookup returns CDR1 SGDLS and CDR2 YYNGEE. In DNA form, the CDR3 reads TGTGCCAGCAGCGTAGCTAGCGGGATGAACACCGGGGAGCTGTTTTTT. The encoded protein is CASSVASGMNTGELFF. Complete variable domain (other parts from reference TRBV9 and TRBJ2-2): DSGVTQTPKHLITATGQRVTLRCSPRSGDLSVYWYQQSLDQGLQFLIQYYNGEERAKGNILERFSAQQFPDLHSELNLSSLELGDSALYFCASSVASGMNTGELFFGEGSRLTVL.

This clone was detected only once. The chain carries TRBV7-2 and TRBJ1-1, with TRBD1 identical over 10 bases. This CDR3 has 15 residues. V was clipped by 5 bases and J by 1 base; unmatched bases: 4. Germline CDR1 and CDR2: SGHTA and FQGNSA. Here the CDR3 reads CASSPWTGGNTEAFF. The CDR3 nucleotides are TGTGCCAGCAGCCCGTGGACAGGGGGGAACACTGAAGCTTTCTTT.

This clone has only a few counts. The chain recombines TRBV11-1 with TRBJ2-7; 8 bases fit TRBD1. V shed 3 bases, J shed 2 bases, and the junction held 3 bases outside the gene matches. The CDR3 loop spans 14 amino acids. Germline lookup yields CDR1 SGHAT and CDR2 FQDESV (reference sequence). The CDR3 spells CASSFGQGPYEQYF. CDR3 DNA: TGTGCCAGCAGCTTCGGACAGGGACCCTACGAGCAGTACTTC.

This chain links TRBV10-2 with TRBJ2-7; D remains ambiguous. This CDR3 is 13 amino acids long. Trimming shortened V by 4 bases and J by 3 bases, and 10 bases separated the two germline ends. CDR1 WSHSY and CDR2 SAAADI come from the germline V gene. The CDR3 sequence: CASSGSGGYEQYF. In DNA, the CDR3 is TGCGCCAGCAGTGGTTCTGGCGGCTACGAGCAGTACTTC.

This rearrangement joins TRBV2 to TRBJ2-7; 11 bases are shared with TRBD1. Trimming cost V 8 bases and J 3 bases; bases outside gene matches: 6. The CDR3 sequence is 14 residues long. The germline CDR1 and CDR2 sequences are SNHLY and FYNNEI. This CDR3 reads CASQRGTGGYEQYF. The CDR3 nucleotides read TGTGCCAGCCAGCGCGGGACAGGGGGCTACGAGCAGTACTTC.

V usage is TRBV6-5 and J usage is TRBJ2-3, with 9 bases matching TRBD2. V gave up 2 bases and J gave up 2 bases; unmatched junction bases: 5. CDR1 is MNHEY and CDR2 is SVGAGI in the germline V gene. The CDR3 contains 16 residues. The CDR3 DNA reads as TGTGCCAGCAGTTACGATCCTAGCGGGATCACAGATACGCAGTATTTT. As protein: CASSYDPSGITDTQYF.